The subject of this entry is one TCR beta chain. What it binds is unknown. Per the germline V gene, CDR1 is ENHRY and CDR2 is SYGVKD. V lost 4 bases to trimming and J lost 2 bases, with 14 bases between them. CDR3 length: 15 amino acids. This entry comes from a study of OX40 agonist ivuxolimab in advanced cancers. The method was immunoSEQ multiplex PCR; TCRdb's version includes in-frame clones alone and lacks a portion of them. In the table there are approximately 71,000 clones, around 94% of which are singletons. Study observations and caveats: The mean number of expanded clones was higher in CD8+ T cells than in CD4+.

The chain combines TRBV10-3 with TRBJ1-2; D is uncertain. Here the sequenced sample was CD4+ or CD8+ T cells sorted from blood, taken in a trial of the OX40 agonist ivuxolimab. The receptor's source is an adult with an advanced solid tumor such as melanoma, head and neck, liver or kidney cancer. CDR3 sequence: CAISGESVGNYGYTF. The CDR3 bases are TGTGCCATCAGTGGGGAGAGTGTGGGCAACTATGGCTACACCTTC.